The sequence of this TCR beta chain was determined in a study of T cells after yellow fever vaccination. This clonotype has at least ten counts. Germline V gene lookup returns CDR1 DFQATT and CDR2 SNEGSKA (reference sequence). Trimming left V 5 bases short and J 5 bases short, with 19 bases between. The CDR3 length is 14 residues. TCRdb re-called the 5' RACE reads with MiXCR, one entry per CDR3 protein. The table includes 250,000 or so distinct CDR3 sequences, less than 9% detected once. The source is a man aged 30-40 years who received the YFV17D yellow fever vaccine. The material sequenced was CD4+ T cells sorted from PBMCs, taken 15 days after the yellow fever booster vaccination. This rearrangement joins TRBV20-1 to TRBJ2-7; TRBD1 might be the D (6 bases). CDR3 protein: CSASPGTRPHEQYF. The DNA for the CDR3 is TGCAGTGCTTCACCCGGGACAAGGCCCCACGAGCAGTACTTC.